This T cell receptor beta chain is drawn from a study of spatial heterogeneity in lung cancer. As for the study in general: A module score for T cells, taken from matched bulk RNA-seq, correlated strongly with TCR transcript counts in tumor regions.

V dropped 0 bases and J dropped 3 bases, with 6 bases sitting between them. CDR1 is KGHSY, CDR2 FQNENV, per germline. There are 13 residues in the CDR3. This clonotype was detected only a few times. Its antigen is undetermined. Findings and limits, study-wide: Intratumoral expanded alpha and beta TCR counts were found to track tumor mutation counts.

As for time point: sample taken at primary tumor resection. Whole RNA was taken from tumor, nontumor lung or frozen PBMC; it was then sequenced unsorted. Every TCR cDNA molecule bore a unique molecular identifier. In TCRdb, the 5' RACE reads were re-called with MiXCR into one record per CDR3 protein. The sample lists more than 2,000 distinct CDR3 sequences, roughly 15% occurring once. The rearrangement links TRBV16 to TRBJ2-7; D is unclear. Material: lung tumor tissue, obtained at surgery. The sequence was collected from a male donor with early-stage non-small cell lung cancer. The CDR3, as DNA: TGTGCCAGCAGCCAATCAACTTACTACGAGCAGTACTTC. Amino acid sequence: CASSQSTYYEQYF. The whole variable domain, remainder taken from reference TRBV16 and TRBJ2-7, is GEEVAQTPKHLVRGEGQKAKLYCAPIKGHSYVFWYQQVLKNEFKFLISFQNENVFDETGMPKERFSAKCLPNSPCSLEIQATKLEDSAVYFCASSQSTYYEQYFGPGTRLTVT.